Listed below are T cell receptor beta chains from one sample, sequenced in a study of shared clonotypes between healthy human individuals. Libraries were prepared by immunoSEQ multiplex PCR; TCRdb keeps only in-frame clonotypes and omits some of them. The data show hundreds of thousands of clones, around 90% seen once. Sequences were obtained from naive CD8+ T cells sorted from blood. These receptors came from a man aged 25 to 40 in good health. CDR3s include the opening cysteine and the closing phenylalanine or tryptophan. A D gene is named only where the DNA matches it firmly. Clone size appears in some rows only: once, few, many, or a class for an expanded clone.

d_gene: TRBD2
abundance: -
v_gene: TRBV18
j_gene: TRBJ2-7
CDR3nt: TGTGCCAGCTCACCCTCTAGCGGGAATCCCTACGAGCAGTACTTC
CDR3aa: CASSPSSGNPYEQYF

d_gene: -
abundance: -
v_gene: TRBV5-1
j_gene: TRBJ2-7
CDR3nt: TGCGCCAGCAGCTTGGTTTCGTGGGAGAGCTCCTACGAGCAGTACTTC
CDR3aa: CASSLVSWESSYEQYF

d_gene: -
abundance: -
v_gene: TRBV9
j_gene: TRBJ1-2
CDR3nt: TGTGCCAGCAGCGCCGCAGGGGTTGGCTATGGCTACACCTTC
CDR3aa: CASSAAGVGYGYTF

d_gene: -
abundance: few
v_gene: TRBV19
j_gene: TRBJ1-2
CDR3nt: TGTGCCAGTAGTCCCCGGTGGGGGGACTATGGCTACACCTTC
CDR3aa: CASSPRWGDYGYTF

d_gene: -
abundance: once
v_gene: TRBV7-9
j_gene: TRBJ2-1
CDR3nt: TGTGCCAGCAGCTTAGTTTCGGGGAAGGCCTACAATGAGCAGTTCTTC
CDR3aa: CASSLVSGKAYNEQFF

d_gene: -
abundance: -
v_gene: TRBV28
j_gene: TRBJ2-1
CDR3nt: TGTGCCAGCAGCCGTGACTCCAGCTCCTACAATGAGCAGTTCTTC
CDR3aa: CASSRDSSSYNEQFF

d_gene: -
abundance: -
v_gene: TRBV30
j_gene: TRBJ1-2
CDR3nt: TGTGCCTGGAACGGGTTACGGAACGGCTACACCTTC
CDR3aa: CAWNGLRNGYTF

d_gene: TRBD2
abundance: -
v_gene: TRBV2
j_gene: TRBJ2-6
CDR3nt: TGTGCCAGCAGCTCCAAGGGCGGGAGGGCTGCTGGGGCCAACGTCCTGACTTTC
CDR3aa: CASSSKGGRAAGANVLTF

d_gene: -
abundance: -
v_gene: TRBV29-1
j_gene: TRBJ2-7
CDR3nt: TGCAGCGTAAGAACACGAGGATACTACGAGCAGTACTTC
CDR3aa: CSVRTRGYYEQYF

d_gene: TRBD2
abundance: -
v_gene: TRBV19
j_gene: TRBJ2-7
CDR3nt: TGTGCCAGTAGCCTGGGACTAGCGGACGAGCAGTACTTC
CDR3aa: CASSLGLADEQYF

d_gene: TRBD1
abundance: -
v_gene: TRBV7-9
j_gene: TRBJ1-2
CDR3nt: TGTGCCAGCAGCTTACGACAGGGGGGGTATAGCTATGGCTACACCTTC
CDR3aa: CASSLRQGGYSYGYTF

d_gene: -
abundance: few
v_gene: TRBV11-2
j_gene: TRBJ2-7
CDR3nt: TGTGCCAGCACCCTATACTACGAGCAGTACTTC
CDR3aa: CASTLYYEQYF

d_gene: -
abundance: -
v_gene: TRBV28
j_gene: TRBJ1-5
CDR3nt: TGTGCCAGCAGCCCCTTGGCAAGCAATCAGCCCCAGCATTTT
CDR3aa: CASSPLASNQPQHF

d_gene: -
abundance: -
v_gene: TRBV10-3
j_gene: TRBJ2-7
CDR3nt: TGTGCCATCAGCGACTCACTTCAGGGTTACGAGCAGTACTTC
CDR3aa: CAISDSLQGYEQYF

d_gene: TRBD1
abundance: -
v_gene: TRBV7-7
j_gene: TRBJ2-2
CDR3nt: TGTGCCAGCAGCTTAGAGACAGGGCTTTTATCCGGGGAGCTGTTTTTT
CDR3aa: CASSLETGLLSGELFF

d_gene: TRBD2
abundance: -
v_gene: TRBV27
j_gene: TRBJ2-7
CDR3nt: TGTGCCAGCAGTTTAGCGGGAGGGCCGGAGCAGTACTTC
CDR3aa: CASSLAGGPEQYF

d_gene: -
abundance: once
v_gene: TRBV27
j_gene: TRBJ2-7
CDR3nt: TGTGCCAGCAGTTTATCGGCGGGGTTGGACGAGCAGTACTTC
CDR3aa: CASSLSAGLDEQYF

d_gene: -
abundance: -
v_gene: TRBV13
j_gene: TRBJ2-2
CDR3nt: TGTGCCAGCAGCTTTTTAACAGACACCGGGGAGCTGTTTTTT
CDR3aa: CASSFLTDTGELFF

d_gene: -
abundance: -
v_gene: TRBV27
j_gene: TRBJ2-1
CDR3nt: TGTGCCAGCAGTCGGGACAATGAGCAGTTCTTC
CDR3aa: CASSRDNEQFF

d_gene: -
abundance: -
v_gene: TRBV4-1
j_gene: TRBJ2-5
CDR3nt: TGCGCCAGCAGCCAGCGGCCCCCAGCGGGCGGGCAAGAGACCCAGTACTTC
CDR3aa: CASSQRPPAGGQETQYF

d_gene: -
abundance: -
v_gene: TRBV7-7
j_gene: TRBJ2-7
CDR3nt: TGTGCTAGCAGCCCCCGGGACGGCGACTACGAGCAGTACTTC
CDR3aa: CASSPRDGDYEQYF

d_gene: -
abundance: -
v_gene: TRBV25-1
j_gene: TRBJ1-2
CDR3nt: TGTGCCAGCAGTGTCAACCAGGGTAGTGGCTACACCTTC
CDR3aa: CASSVNQGSGYTF

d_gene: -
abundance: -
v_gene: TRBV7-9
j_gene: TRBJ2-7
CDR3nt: TGTGCCAGCAGCTTAGCACAGGGTGAATCCTACGAGCAGTACTTC
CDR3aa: CASSLAQGESYEQYF

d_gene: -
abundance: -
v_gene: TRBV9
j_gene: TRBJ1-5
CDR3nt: TGTGCCAGCAGCGTAGGGGGGGGTCAGCCCCAGCATTTT
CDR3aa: CASSVGGGQPQHF

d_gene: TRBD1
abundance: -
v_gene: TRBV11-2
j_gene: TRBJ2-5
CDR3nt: TGTGCCAGCAGCTTAGATTGGAGACAGGGGGTTGGAGAGACCCAGTACTTC
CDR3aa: CASSLDWRQGVGETQYF

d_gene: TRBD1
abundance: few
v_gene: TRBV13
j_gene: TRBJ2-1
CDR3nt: TGTGCCAGCAGCTATTCCGGGACAGGGTTGGATGAGCAGTTCTTC
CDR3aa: CASSYSGTGLDEQFF

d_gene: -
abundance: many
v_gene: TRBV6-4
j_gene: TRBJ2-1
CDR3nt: TGTGCCAGCAGTGAAGCGGAGTACAATGAGCAGTTCTTC
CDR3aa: CASSEAEYNEQFF

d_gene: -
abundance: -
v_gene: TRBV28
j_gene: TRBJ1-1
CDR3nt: TGTGCCAGCAGTCCGTGGGAGGTGAACACTGAAGCTTTCTTT
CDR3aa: CASSPWEVNTEAFF

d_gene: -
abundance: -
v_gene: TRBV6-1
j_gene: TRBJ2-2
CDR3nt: TGTGCCAGCAGTGAAGAGATGGCGAACACCGGGGAGCTGTTTTTT
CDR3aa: CASSEEMANTGELFF

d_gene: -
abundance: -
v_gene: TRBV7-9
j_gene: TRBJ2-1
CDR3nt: TGTGCCAGCAGCTCCCGTGTTAGGGGAGATAACAATGAGCAGTTCTTC
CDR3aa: CASSSRVRGDNNEQFF

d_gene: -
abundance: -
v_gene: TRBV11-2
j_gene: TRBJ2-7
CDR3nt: TGTGCCAGCAGCTTTCCCCAGGGGCACCTCCGTCTCTACGAGCAGTACTTC
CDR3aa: CASSFPQGHLRLYEQYF

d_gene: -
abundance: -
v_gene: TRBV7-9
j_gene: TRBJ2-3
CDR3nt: TGTGCCAGCAGCGCAGTTGCGGCCCTAAGCACAGATACGCAGTATTTT
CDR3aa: CASSAVAALSTDTQYF